This T cell receptor beta chain was recovered during a study of Ad26.COV2.S vaccination and SARS-CoV-2 variants. Study at large: Administration of Ad26.COV2.S was intramuscular, either once or twice 56 days apart.

Profiling relied on immunoSEQ multiplex PCR, and the TCRdb table lists in-frame clones only, not all of them. The table includes around 350,000 clones, around 83% detected once. This CDR3 has 15 residues. CDR1 is SNHLY and CDR2 is FYNNEI in the germline V gene. V shed 6 bases and J 8 bases; nucleotides not matched to a gene: 8. Treatment reported: around 19 received Ad26.COV2.S at low or high dose, single or two shots; five or six received placebo; per-sample allocation not given. Specimen acquisition occurred on day 63 following the initial vaccine or placebo injection. The study used a vaccine consisting of an Ad26 vector that expressed Wuhan-strain SARS-CoV-2 spike. Remarks on this clone: The antigen is not known.

Notes on the study in general: In vaccinated individuals, spike-specific CD8+ and CD4+ T cell responses reportedly displayed substantial breadth.

The sequence came from a person between 18 and 60 years old who received the Ad26.COV2.S COVID-19 vaccine or a placebo. The chain is built from TRBV2 and TRBJ2-2; 11 nucleotides line up with TRBD2. The sequenced sample was peripheral blood, obtained in a trial of Ad26.COV2.S vaccine versus placebo. The CDR3 DNA follows: TGTGCCAGCAGACTTTGGAGACTAGCGGGGGGGGAGCTGTTTTTT. Translated, it gives CASRLWRLAGGELFF.